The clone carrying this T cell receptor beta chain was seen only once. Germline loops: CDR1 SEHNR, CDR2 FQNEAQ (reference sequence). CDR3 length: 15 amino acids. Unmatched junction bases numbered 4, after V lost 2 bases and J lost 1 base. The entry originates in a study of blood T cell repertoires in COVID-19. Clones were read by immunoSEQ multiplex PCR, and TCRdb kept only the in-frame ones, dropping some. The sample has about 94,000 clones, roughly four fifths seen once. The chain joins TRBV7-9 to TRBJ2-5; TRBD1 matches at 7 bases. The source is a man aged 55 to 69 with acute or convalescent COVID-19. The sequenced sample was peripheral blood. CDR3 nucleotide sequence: TGTGCCAGCAGCTTATCTGGGACAGCCCAAGAGACCCAGTACTTC. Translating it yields CASSLSGTAQETQYF.